This T cell receptor beta chain was sequenced for a study of T cell responses to AZD1222 COVID-19 vaccine. Study findings and constraints: Every sample of the repertoires postdated the peak T cell response. Spike as a whole was targeted by vaccine-associated CD4 TCRs, dominant at 160-218 and 743-854. Clonal diversity was possibly underestimated; the donors were predominantly white British and more often female. Seropositive AZD1222 recipients at baseline numbered only five or six.

Profiling relied on immunoSEQ multiplex PCR, and the TCRdb table lists in-frame clones only, not all of them. The sample yields approximately 60,000 clones, 65% to 80% seen once. About this clone: Its specificity is not known.

The CDR3 sequence is 14 residues long. Germline V gene sequence: CDR1 MDHEN, CDR2 SYDVKM. Trimming shortened V by 7 bases and J by 5 bases, and 12 bases separated the two germline ends. This receptor was identified in an adult in good health. The source material was peripheral blood, sampled on day 0 of AZD1222 vaccination. The V gene is TRBV28, the J gene TRBJ1-6, with a possible D match to TRBD1 (5 bases). The CDR3 spells CASTVPGNNSPLHF. Here the CDR3 DNA reads TGTGCCAGCACCGTCCCAGGGAATAATTCACCCCTCCACTTT.